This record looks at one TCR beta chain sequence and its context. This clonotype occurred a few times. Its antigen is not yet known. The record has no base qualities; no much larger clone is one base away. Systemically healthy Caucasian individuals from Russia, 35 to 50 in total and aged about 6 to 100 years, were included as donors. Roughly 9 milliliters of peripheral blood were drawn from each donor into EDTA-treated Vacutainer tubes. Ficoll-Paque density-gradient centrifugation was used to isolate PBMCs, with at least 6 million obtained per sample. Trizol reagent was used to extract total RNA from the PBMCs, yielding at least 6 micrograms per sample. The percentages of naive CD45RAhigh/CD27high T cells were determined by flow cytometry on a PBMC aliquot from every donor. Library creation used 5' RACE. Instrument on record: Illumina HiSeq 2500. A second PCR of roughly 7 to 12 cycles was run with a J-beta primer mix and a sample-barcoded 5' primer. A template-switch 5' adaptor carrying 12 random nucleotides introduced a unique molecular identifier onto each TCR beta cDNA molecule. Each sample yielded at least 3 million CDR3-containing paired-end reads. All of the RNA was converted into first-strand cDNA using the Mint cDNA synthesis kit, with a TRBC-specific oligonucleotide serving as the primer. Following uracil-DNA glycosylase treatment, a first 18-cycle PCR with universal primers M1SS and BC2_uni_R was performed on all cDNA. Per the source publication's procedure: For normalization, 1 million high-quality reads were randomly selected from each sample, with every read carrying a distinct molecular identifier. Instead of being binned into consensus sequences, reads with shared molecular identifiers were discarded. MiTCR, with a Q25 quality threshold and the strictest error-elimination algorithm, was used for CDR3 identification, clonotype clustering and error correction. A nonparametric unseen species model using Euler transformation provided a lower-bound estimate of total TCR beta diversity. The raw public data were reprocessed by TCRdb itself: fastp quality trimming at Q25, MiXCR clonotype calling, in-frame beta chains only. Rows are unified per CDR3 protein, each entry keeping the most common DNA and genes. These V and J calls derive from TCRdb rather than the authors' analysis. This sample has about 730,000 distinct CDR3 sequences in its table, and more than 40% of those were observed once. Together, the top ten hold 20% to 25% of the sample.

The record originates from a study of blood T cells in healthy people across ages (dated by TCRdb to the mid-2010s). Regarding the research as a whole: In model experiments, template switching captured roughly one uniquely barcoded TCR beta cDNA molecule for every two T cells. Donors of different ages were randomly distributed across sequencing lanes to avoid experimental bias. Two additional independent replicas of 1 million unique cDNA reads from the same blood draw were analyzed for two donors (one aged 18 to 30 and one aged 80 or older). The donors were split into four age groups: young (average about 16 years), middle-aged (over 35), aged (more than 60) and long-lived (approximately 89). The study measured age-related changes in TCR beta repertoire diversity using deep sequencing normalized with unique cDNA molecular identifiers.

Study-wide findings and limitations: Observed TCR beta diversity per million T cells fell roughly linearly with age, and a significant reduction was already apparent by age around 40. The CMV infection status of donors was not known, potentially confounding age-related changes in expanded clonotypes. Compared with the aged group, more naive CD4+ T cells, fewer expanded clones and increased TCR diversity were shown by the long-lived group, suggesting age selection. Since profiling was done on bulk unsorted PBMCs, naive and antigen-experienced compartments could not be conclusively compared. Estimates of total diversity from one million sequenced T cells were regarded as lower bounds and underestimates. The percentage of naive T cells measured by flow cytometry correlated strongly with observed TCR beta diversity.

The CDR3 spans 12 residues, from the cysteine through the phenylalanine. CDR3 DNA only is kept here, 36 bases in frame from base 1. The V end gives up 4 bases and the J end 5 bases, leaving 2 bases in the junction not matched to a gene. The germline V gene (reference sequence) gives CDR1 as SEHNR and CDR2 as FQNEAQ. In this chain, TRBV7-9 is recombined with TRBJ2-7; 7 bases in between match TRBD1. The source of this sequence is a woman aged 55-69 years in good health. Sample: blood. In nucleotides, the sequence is TGTGCCAGCAGCTATACAGGGGACGAGCAGTACTTC. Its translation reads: CASSYTGDEQYF.